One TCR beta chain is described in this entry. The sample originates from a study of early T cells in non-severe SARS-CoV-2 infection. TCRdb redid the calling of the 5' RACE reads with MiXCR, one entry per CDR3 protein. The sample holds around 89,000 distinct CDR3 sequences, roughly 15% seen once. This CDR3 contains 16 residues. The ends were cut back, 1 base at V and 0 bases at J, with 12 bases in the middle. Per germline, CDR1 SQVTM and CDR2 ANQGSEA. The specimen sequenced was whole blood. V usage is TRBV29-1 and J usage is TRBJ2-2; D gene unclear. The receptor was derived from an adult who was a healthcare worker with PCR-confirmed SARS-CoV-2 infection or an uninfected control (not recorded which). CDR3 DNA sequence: TGCAGCGTTGAAGCGGGCAGCCGAACGAACACCGGGGAGCTGTTTTTT. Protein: CSVEAGSRTNTGELFF.